The rows below give T cell receptor beta chains drawn from one sample of a study of molecular identifiers for immune sequencing clone quantification. TCRdb redid the calling of the PCR reads with MiXCR, one entry per CDR3 protein. The sample holds about 54,000 distinct CDR3 sequences, approximately 25% seen once. The sequenced material came from naive CD8+ T cells from blood, with Jurkat cell RNA spiked in. These receptors were taken from a human donor in good health. Some libraries in this study had Jurkat cell RNA spiked in. CDR3s leave out the opening cysteine and the closing phenylalanine or tryptophan. Each record gives: J gene, V gene, CDR3 protein.

TRBJ2-1 | TRBV4-3 | ASSHAFGGADEQF
TRBJ2-7 | TRBV18 | ASSPGTTWQY
TRBJ2-6 | TRBV27 | ASSSHWQGVPWGANVLT
TRBJ2-2 | TRBV4-1 | ASSQPTGGTRPLF
TRBJ2-7 | TRBV6-5 | ASSYRMTGNEQY
TRBJ2-7 | TRBV6-5 | ASSYGQPAYEQY
TRBJ1-1 | TRBV6-2/TRBV6-3 | ASRLLSGPNTEAF
TRBJ2-6 | TRBV5-4 | ASNLGLAGPAGGANVLT
TRBJ2-7 | TRBV2 | AIEDENICEPS
TRBJ2-7 | TRBV5-1 | ASSRREANEQY
TRBJ2-6 | TRBV27 | ASSLIGLSGANVLT
TRBJ2-7 | TRBV11-2 | ASSLEAGLWYEQY
TRBJ2-7 | TRBV28 | ASSLGLASHEQY
TRBJ2-7 | TRBV7-9 | ASSPEVSYEQY
TRBJ2-2 | TRBV29-1 | SAVAGVNTGELF
TRBJ2-3 | TRBV29-1 | SVTSGGLTDTQY
TRBJ1-1 | TRBV6-2/TRBV6-3 | ASSPGNTGAF
TRBJ2-3 | TRBV3-1 | ASRSTDTQY
TRBJ2-3 | TRBV30 | ASAQLGNTDTQY
TRBJ2-7 | TRBV19 | ASSLRVGVPTYEQY
TRBJ2-5 | TRBV7-9 | ASSSPQRGAETQY
TRBJ2-1 | TRBV7-2 | ASSSTMMDGNEQF
TRBJ2-1 | TRBV7-2 | ASSLGTSGYNEQF
TRBJ1-3 | TRBV27 | ASSLGGSGNTIY
TRBJ2-7 | TRBV20-1 | SARVSALAGSSYEQY
TRBJ2-1 | TRBV29-1 | SVELRSSYNEQF
TRBJ2-7 | TRBV7-9 | ASSLPGRGYEQY
TRBJ2-6 | TRBV29-1 | SVEVWDTVSGANVLT
TRBJ2-7 | TRBV12-5 | ASGLSTGSSYEQY
TRBJ1-5 | TRBV12-3/TRBV12-4 | ASSLYTGGNQPQH
TRBJ2-5 | TRBV12-3/TRBV12-4 | ASSPAGGRETQY
TRBJ1-1 | TRBV7-6 | ASSLGGALEAF
TRBJ2-5 | TRBV11-2 | ASSSLAETQY
TRBJ1-1 | TRBV3-1 | ASSQITGSFGHTEAF
TRBJ2-1 | TRBV5-1 | ASSLGVEGNEQF
TRBJ2-3 | TRBV12-3/TRBV12-4 | ASYRAGVTDTQY
TRBJ2-3 | TRBV6-5 | ASSPEAGGTDTQY
TRBJ2-5 | TRBV29-1 | SAARATYQETQY
TRBJ2-1 | TRBV14 | ASSQDNTGNSYNEQF
TRBJ2-3 | TRBV10-2 | ASSSGPPGDTQY
TRBJ2-2 | TRBV12-3/TRBV12-4 | ASSLINTGELF